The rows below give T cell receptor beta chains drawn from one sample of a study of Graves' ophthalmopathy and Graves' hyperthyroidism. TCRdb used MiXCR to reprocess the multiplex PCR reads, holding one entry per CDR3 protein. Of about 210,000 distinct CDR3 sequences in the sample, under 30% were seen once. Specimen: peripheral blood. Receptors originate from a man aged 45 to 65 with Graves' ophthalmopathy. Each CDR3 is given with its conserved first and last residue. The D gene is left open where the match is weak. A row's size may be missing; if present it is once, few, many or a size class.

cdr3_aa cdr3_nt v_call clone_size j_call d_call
CASSEVLGYISGNTIYF TGTGCCAGCAGTGAAGTTTTGGGGTATATCTCTGGAAACACCATATATTTT TRBV6-1 NA TRBJ1-3 NA
CASSSPGVQYF TGTGCCAGCAGTTCCCCCGGTGTCCAGTACTTC TRBV28 NA TRBJ2-7 NA
CASSLEREVSYEQYF TGTGCCAGCAGTTTGGAGCGGGAGGTGAGCTACGAGCAGTACTTC TRBV28 NA TRBJ2-7 TRBD2
CASSYSRTGSTEAFF TGTGCCAGCAGTTACTCCCGAACAGGGTCGACTGAAGCTTTCTTT TRBV6-5 NA TRBJ1-1 NA
CASSPSRSTDTQYF TGTGCCAGCAGCCCCAGCAGAAGCACAGATACGCAGTATTTT TRBV28 many TRBJ2-3 NA
CASSRVRMPEAFF TGTGCCAGCAGCCGCGTTAGGATGCCTGAAGCTTTCTTT TRBV5-6 NA TRBJ1-1 NA
CSVEDYSGDISGNTIYF TGCAGCGTTGAAGATTATTCAGGGGACATCTCTGGAAACACCATATATTTT TRBV29-1 many TRBJ1-3 NA
CASSFRGGEQYF TGTGCCAGCAGTTTTAGGGGAGGCGAGCAGTACTTC TRBV12-3/TRBV12-4 many TRBJ2-7 NA
CASSPDGLPGEQYF TGTGCCAGCAGTCCCGACGGCCTTCCAGGCGAGCAGTACTTC TRBV7-3 NA TRBJ2-7 NA
CSAGSGQGMNTEAFF TGCAGTGCTGGCTCAGGACAGGGGATGAACACTGAAGCTTTCTTT TRBV20-1 NA TRBJ1-1 TRBD1
CASRGESSYNSPLHF TGTGCCAGCAGGGGGGAAAGCTCCTATAATTCACCCCTCCACTTT TRBV12-3/TRBV12-4 many TRBJ1-6 NA
CSASQTGAQETQYF TGCAGTGCTAGCCAGACAGGTGCACAAGAGACCCAGTACTTC TRBV20-1 NA TRBJ2-5 NA
CASSQAYRIHF TGTGCCAGCAGTCAGGCATATCGGATACACTTC TRBV28 NA TRBJ1-2 NA
CATKAGRNTGELFF TGTGCCACCAAAGCGGGACGGAACACCGGGGAGCTGTTTTTT TRBV2 many TRBJ2-2 TRBD2
CASSLEGSKGIEQYF TGTGCCAGCAGCTTAGAGGGGTCGAAAGGGATCGAGCAGTACTTC TRBV11-2 many TRBJ2-7 NA
CRNRDRGSEQYF TGCAGAAACCGGGACAGGGGCTCCGAGCAGTACTTC TRBV20-1 many TRBJ2-7 TRBD1
CASSLGLAKYEQYF TGTGCCAGCAGCTTAGGACTAGCGAAGTACGAGCAGTACTTC TRBV11-2 many TRBJ2-7 TRBD2
CASSLTGDFNSPLHF TGTGCCAGCAGCTTAACAGGGGACTTTAATTCACCCCTCCACTTT TRBV7-2 NA TRBJ1-6 TRBD1
CASSLENAPNYGYTF TGTGCCAGCAGCTTAGAGAACGCACCCAACTATGGCTACACCTTC TRBV11-2 many TRBJ1-2 NA
CASFPLGTGQAVRSPLHF TGTGCCAGCTTCCCCCTCGGGACAGGGCAAGCCGTTCGGTCACCCCTCCACTTT TRBV27 NA TRBJ1-6 TRBD1
CASSPPNRGTEAFF TGTGCCAGCAGCCCCCCCAATCGGGGCACTGAAGCTTTCTTT TRBV4-2 many TRBJ1-1 NA
CASSLIHRGRSSDYSYEQYF TGTGCCAGCAGCTTAATCCATCGGGGACGATCTTCCGATTACTCCTACGAGCAGTACTTC TRBV7-3 many TRBJ2-7 NA
CASSYLEYQPQHF TGTGCCAGCAGTTACCTGGAGTATCAGCCCCAGCATTTT TRBV6-2/TRBV6-3 NA TRBJ1-5 NA
CASSLGRESIEQFF TGCGCCAGCAGCTTGGGGCGGGAGAGTATTGAGCAGTTCTTC TRBV4-1 NA TRBJ2-1 TRBD2
CSAGTSGRTRYEQYF TGCAGTGCCGGGACTAGCGGGAGGACTCGATACGAGCAGTACTTC TRBV20-1 NA TRBJ2-7 TRBD2
CASTHHRDGNQPQHF TGTGCCAGTACCCATCACAGGGATGGCAATCAGCCCCAGCATTTT TRBV19 many TRBJ1-5 NA
CASSFSGGHTEAFF TGTGCCAGCAGTTTTTCAGGGGGGCACACTGAAGCTTTCTTT TRBV12-3/TRBV12-4 many TRBJ1-1 TRBD1
CASGGIREETQYF TGTGCCAGCGGAGGTATCAGGGAAGAGACCCAGTACTTC TRBV13 medium-sized TRBJ2-5 NA
CASSVGTLSSYEQYF TGTGCCAGCAGCGTGGGGACCTTAAGCTCCTACGAGCAGTACTTC TRBV9 many TRBJ2-7 NA
CASSRLAGTHEQYF TGTGCCAGCAGCCGGCTGGCAGGAACGCACGAGCAGTACTTC TRBV7-2 NA TRBJ2-7 NA
CASSLYGGDTIYF TGTGCCAGCAGTTTGTACGGCGGCGACACCATATATTTT TRBV6-2/TRBV6-3 many TRBJ1-3 NA
CASVAANQETQYF TGTGCCAGCGTAGCGGCGAACCAAGAGACCCAGTACTTC TRBV6-2/TRBV6-3 NA TRBJ2-5 NA
CASSGESNQPQHF TGTGCCAGCAGTGGGGAGAGCAATCAGCCCCAGCATTTT TRBV6-4 many TRBJ1-5 NA
CASSYVRSNQPQHF TGTGCCAGCAGTTATGTGAGGAGCAATCAGCCCCAGCATTTT TRBV6-2/TRBV6-3 many TRBJ1-5 NA
CASSLRFRATEDYTF TGTGCCAGCAGTTTAAGGTTCCGAGCGACAGAAGACTACACCTTC TRBV28 NA TRBJ1-2 NA
CATSDEQGLVGTQYF TGTGCCACCAGTGATGAACAGGGCCTCGTAGGGACCCAGTACTTC TRBV24-1 many TRBJ2-5 NA
CASSYGPQGAEAFF TGTGCCAGCAGTTACGGGCCTCAGGGCGCTGAAGCTTTCTTT TRBV6-5 NA TRBJ1-1 NA
CAWSESSVTEAFF TGTGCCTGGAGTGAGTCCTCAGTCACTGAAGCTTTCTTT TRBV30 few TRBJ1-1 NA
CASSPGTGFSEQYF TGTGCCAGCTCACCAGGGACAGGGTTTAGCGAGCAGTACTTC TRBV18 many TRBJ2-7 TRBD1
CASSGGPGAGELFF TGTGCCAGCAGTGGAGGCCCCGGGGCCGGGGAGCTGTTTTTT TRBV6-1 many TRBJ2-2 NA
CASSEAAGMGPQHF TGTGCCAGCAGTGAAGCGGCAGGGATGGGGCCCCAGCATTTT TRBV2 many TRBJ1-5 NA